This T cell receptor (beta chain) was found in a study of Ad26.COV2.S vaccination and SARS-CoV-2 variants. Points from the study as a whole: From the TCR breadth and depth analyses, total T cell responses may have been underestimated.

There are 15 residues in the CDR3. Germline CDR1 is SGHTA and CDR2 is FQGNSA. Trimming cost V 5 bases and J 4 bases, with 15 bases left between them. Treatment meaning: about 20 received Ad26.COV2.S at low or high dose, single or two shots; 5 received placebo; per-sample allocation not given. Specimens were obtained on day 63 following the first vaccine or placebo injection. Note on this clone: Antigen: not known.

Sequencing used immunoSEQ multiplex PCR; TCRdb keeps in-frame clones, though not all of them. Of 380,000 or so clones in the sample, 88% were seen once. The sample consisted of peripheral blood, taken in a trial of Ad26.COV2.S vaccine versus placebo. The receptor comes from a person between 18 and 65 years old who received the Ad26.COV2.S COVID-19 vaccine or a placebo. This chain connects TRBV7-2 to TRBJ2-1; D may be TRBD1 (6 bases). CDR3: CASSPAAGTYNEQFF. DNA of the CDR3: TGTGCCAGCAGCCCGGCGGCAGGGACATACAATGAGCAGTTCTTC.